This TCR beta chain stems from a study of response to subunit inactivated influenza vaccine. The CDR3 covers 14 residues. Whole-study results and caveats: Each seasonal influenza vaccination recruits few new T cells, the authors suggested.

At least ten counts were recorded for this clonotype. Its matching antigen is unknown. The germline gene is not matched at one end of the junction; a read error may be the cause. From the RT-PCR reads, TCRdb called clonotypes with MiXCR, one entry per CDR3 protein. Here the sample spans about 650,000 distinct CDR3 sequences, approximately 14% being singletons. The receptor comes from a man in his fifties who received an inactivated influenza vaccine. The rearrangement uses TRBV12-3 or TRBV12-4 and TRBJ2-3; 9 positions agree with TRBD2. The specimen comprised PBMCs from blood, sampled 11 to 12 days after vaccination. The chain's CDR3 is CASSAGTSIDTQYF. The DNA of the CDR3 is TGTGCCAGCAGTGCCGGGACTAGCATAGATACGCAGTATTTT.